This T cell receptor (beta chain) came from a study of T-cell reconstitution after alpha-beta-depleted transplantation in children. Deletions cut 0 bases from V and 0 bases from J, with 7 bases between. Germline lookup yields CDR1 SGHRS and CDR2 YFSETQ. This CDR3 has 15 amino acids. Construction of the TCRbeta library involved unique molecular identifiers. TCRdb used MiXCR to reprocess the PCR reads, holding one entry per CDR3 protein. The table lists roughly 200,000 distinct CDR3 sequences, less than 8% of them singletons. This TCR came from a human donor who donated a stem cell graft to a child with Wiskott-Aldrich syndrome. The rearrangement uses TRBV5-1 and TRBJ1-3; D is unclear. Source: PBMCs from the stem cell graft donor, taken from the stem cell graft. The CDR3 DNA reads TGCGCCAGCAGCTTGGGGGCAGCCTCTGGAAACACCATATATTTT. It codes for CASSLGAASGNTIYF.